This T cell receptor beta chain was captured in a study of long-term antiretroviral therapy in people with HIV. Findings and limits, study-wide: Clones showing expansion before ART dominated the repertoire at all time points. Blood dates from the mid-2000s to the late 2010s, possibly under older ART regimens.

Note on this clone: Its target is unknown.

At survey level, the immunoSEQ assay was run in its v3.0 version. Sequencing was performed with immunoSEQ multiplex PCR; in TCRdb, only in-frame clones are kept and a portion is missing. This sample has 45,000 or so clones, with roughly 95% found just once. This clonotype originated in a woman aged 45-65 years with HIV. Specimen: unsorted PBMCs, collected 3.7 years after starting antiretroviral therapy.

The CDR3 loop is CASSYGHGDTEAFF. The CDR3 DNA reads as TGCGCCAGCAGCTACGGACACGGGGACACTGAAGCTTTCTTT. The chain links TRBV5-1 to TRBJ1-1; weak D call: TRBD1 (5 bases). The CDR3 is 14 amino acids. Trimming took 3 bases from V and 3 from J, leaving 12 bases between them. Germline V lookup: CDR1 SGHRS, CDR2 YFSETQ.